The 8 T cell receptor beta chains presented below share a single source sample, sequenced in a study of a mutant IDH1 vaccine in newly diagnosed glioma. TCRdb's copy holds only in-frame clones and misses some; the assay was immunoSEQ multiplex PCR. The data show roughly 43,000 clones, with 70% to 85% seen just once and 2% to 3% held by the top ten. These TCRs are of unknown antigen specificity. Time point noted: week 23, last vaccination. In the vaccine, a single dose held 300 ug of the mutant IDH1 20-mer peptide, along with topical imiquimod. The sample in question was PBMCs, obtained from a glioma patient whose treatment included an IDH1 peptide vaccine. The receptors here all came from a woman younger than 30 with glioma. Some clones in this sample may be carry-over from other donors' samples.

The J gene is TRBJ2-7, the V gene TRBV5-1; D ambiguous. This CDR3 is built from 16 residues. The V and J ends lost 4 bases and 0 bases respectively, with 17 bases between them. Per the germline V gene, CDR1 is SGHRS and CDR2 is YFSETQ. CDR3 loop: CASSQYRIGSSYEQYF. CDR3 DNA: TGCGCCAGCAGCCAATATCGGATCGGTTCCTCCTACGAGCAGTACTTC.

The rearrangement links TRBV5-6 to TRBJ2-5, with 12 bases aligning to TRBD2. Losses at the gene ends were 1 base for V and 4 bases for J; bases not matched to a gene: 5. The germline CDR1 and CDR2 sequences are SGHDT and YYEEEE. The CDR3 loop spans 16 amino acids. The CDR3 coding sequence is TGTGCCAGCAGCTTGAGGGCTAGCGGGGGGGTAGAGACCCAGTACTTC. Protein sequence: CASSLRASGGVETQYF.

This clone qualifies as medium-sized (0.01 to 0.1%). The chain carries TRBV5-7 and TRBJ1-5; D unresolved. TRBV5-7 is noted as an ORF with a role that remains uncertain. The CDR3 spans 15 residues. V lost 4 bases and J 0 bases, leaving 11 bases between the germline ends. CDR3 amino acids: CASSGLLGSNQPQHF. In nucleotides, the CDR3 is TGTGCCAGCAGCGGCCTTTTAGGTAGCAATCAGCCCCAGCATTTT.

This clone was seen once. CDR3 protein: CASSLDSGGVYGYTF. The CDR3 nucleotides read TGTGCCAGCAGCTTGGACTCAGGGGGCGTCTATGGCTACACCTTC. This sequence joins TRBV5-8 and TRBJ1-2; 8 nucleotides align to TRBD1. The CDR3 sequence is 15 residues long. Germline CDR1 reads SGHTS; CDR2 reads YDEGEE. Germline trimming cut 0 bases from V and 4 bases from J; bases unmatched to any gene: 5.

The chain is built from TRBV2 and TRBJ2-5, with TRBD2 identical over 8 bases. With V trimmed by 8 bases and J by 5 bases, 10 bases remained unmatched. CDR1 and CDR2 (germline): SNHLY, FYNNEI. The CDR3 covers 14 residues. The CDR3 DNA reads as TGTGCCAGCGGCCCTAGCGGGCCACTGGAGACCCAGTACTTC. Translating it yields CASGPSGPLETQYF.

V gene TRBV10-3 combines with J gene TRBJ2-7, with D maybe TRBD1 (5 bases). Deletions cut 10 bases from V and 0 bases from J, with 10 bases between. Germline CDR1 and CDR2: ENHRY and SYGVKD. This CDR3 region has 12 residues. The CDR3 loop reads CATQGSSYEQYF. The CDR3 DNA reads TGTGCCACCCAGGGCTCCTCCTACGAGCAGTACTTC.

The chain has TRBV9 and TRBJ2-5; D not resolved. The V end was cut by 7 bases, the J end by 1 base, with 5 bases between. CDR1 and CDR2 (germline): SGDLS, YYNGEE. The CDR3 runs 11 residues. Here the CDR3 DNA reads TGTGCCAGCGGGCCCCAAGAGACCCAGTACTTC. Protein: CASGPQETQYF.

This rearrangement joins TRBV15 to TRBJ1-3; D remains ambiguous. The CDR3 runs to 15 residues. V lost 2 bases and J 0 bases, leaving 8 bases between the germline ends. Germline V gene data show CDR1 as LNHNV and CDR2 as YYDKDF (reference sequence). The DNA for the CDR3 is TGTGCCACCAGCAGACAGTTTAGCTCTGGAAACACCATATATTTT. It codes for CATSRQFSSGNTIYF.